The T cell receptor beta chain under discussion was sequenced for a study of T-cell reconstitution after alpha-beta-depleted transplantation in children listed by TCRdb under 2016. About the study as a whole: Using TCR repertoire profiling, the study quantitatively followed how T-cell immune reconstitution unfolded in children after TCRalphabeta/CD19-depleted allogeneic hematopoietic cell transplantation.

The library was obtained by PCR. The listed sequencing device is Illumina HiSeq 2500. TCR library preparation used molecular barcoding, with unique molecular identifiers applied to normalize quantification of the TCRbeta repertoire. TCRdb reanalyzed the raw reads on its own, using fastp at Q25 for trimming and MiXCR for clone calling, and kept in-frame beta chains. CDR3 protein duplicates are merged, each entry listing the most common genes and DNA. This sample gives 550,000 to 800,000 distinct CDR3 sequences in total; around 14% of them show up just once. The ten largest make up 0.79% of the sample. The treatment or condition label of this sample denotes: allogeneic hematopoietic cell transplantation with graft depleted of TCRalphabeta T cells and CD19 B cells. The children who served as transplant recipients had been given grafts of TCRalphabeta/CD19-depleted allogeneic hematopoietic cells. Here is what the overall study found, with its caveats: The apparently early alphabetaT-cell count recovery about two months after transplant was reportedly dependent on only several hundred rapidly expanded clones derived from non-depleted graft cells. Over the following months the frequencies of hyperexpanded clones went down, and after one year T-cell counts and TCRbeta diversity were mostly credited to newly produced T cells. In some patients, the high TCRbeta diversity seen at day 60 was put down to recipient T cells and intrathymic progenitors that had survived conditioning.

In the germline V gene (reference sequence), CDR1 corresponds to SEHNR and CDR2 to FQNEAQ. The CDR3 runs 11 residues from the cysteine to the phenylalanine. Just the 33-base CDR3 DNA is kept, in frame starting at base 1. V is reduced by 0 bases and J by 7 bases, leaving a spacing of 3 bases between them. In regard to this clonotype: Its antigen is not yet known. Base-call qualities are not available, and no considerably larger clone is one nucleotide away.

The specimen was PBMCs, collected before TCRalphabeta/CD19-depleted stem cell transplant. This chain joins TRBV7-9 to TRBJ1-2, with no confident D gene call. This clonotype was sampled from a girl under 10 years old with congenital amegakaryocytic thrombocytopenia, due to receive a stem cell transplant. CDR3 region: CASSLAVGYTF. The base sequence is TGTGCCAGCAGCTTAGCCGTTGGCTACACCTTC.